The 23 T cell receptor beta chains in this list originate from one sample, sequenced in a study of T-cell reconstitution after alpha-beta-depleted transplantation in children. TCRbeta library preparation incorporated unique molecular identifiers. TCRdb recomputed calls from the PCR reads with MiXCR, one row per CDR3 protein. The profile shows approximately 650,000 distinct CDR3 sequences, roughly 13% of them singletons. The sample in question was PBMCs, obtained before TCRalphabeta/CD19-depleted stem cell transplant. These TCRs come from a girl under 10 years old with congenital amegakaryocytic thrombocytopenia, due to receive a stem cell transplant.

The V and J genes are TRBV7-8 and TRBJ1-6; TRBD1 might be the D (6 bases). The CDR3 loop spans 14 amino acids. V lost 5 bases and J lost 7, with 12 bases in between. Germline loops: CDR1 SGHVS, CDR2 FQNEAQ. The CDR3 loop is CASSGPDRNSPLHF. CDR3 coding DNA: TGTGCCAGCAGCGGGCCGGACAGAAATTCACCCCTCCACTTT.

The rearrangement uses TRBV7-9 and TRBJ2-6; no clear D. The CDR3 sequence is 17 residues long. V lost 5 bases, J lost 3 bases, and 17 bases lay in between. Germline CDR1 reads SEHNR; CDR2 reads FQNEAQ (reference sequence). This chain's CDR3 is CASSPRRQELGANVLTF. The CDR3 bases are TGTGCCAGCAGCCCACGAAGACAAGAGCTTGGGGCCAACGTCCTGACTTTC.

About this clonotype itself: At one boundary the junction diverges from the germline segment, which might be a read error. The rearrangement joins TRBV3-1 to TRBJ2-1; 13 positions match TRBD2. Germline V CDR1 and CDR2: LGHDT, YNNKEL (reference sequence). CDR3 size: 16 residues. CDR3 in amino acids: CASSQDPGTSGNEPFF. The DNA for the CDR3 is TGTGCCAGCAGCCAAGATCCCGGGACTAGCGGGAATGAGCCGTTCTTC.

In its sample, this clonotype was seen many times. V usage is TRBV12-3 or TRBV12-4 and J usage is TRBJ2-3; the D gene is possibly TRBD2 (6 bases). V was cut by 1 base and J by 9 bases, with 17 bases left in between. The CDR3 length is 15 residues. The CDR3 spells CASSLEGPPGRTQYF. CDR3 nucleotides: TGTGCCAGCAGTTTAGAGGGACCTCCTGGGAGGACGCAGTATTTT.

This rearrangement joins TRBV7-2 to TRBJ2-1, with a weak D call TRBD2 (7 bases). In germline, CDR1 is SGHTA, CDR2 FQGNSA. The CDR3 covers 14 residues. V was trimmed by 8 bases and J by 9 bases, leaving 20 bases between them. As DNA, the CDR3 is TGTGCCAGCGTCTGGTGGGGGGGCGCGACTGAGCAGTTCTTC. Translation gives CASVWWGGATEQFF.

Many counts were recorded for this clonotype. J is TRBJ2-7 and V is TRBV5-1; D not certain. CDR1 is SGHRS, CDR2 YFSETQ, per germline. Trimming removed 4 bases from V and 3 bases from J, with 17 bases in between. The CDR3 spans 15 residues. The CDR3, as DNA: TGCGCCAGCAGCCCGACTTCGACACCTTTCTACGAGCAGTACTTC. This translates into CASSPTSTPFYEQYF.

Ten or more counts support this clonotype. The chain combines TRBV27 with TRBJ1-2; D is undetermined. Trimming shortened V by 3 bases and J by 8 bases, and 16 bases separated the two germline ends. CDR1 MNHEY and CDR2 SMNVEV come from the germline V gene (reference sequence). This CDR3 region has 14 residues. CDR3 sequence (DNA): TGTGCCAGCAGTTTCAGTAGGACTCTCTCCGGCTACACCTTC. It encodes CASSFSRTLSGYTF.

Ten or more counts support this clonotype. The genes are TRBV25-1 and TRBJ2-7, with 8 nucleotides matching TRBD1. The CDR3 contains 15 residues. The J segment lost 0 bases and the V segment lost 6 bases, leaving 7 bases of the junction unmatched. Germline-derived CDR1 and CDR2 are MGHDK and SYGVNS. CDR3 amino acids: CASRTGGPYSYEQYF. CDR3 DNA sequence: TGTGCCAGCAGAACAGGGGGGCCGTACTCCTACGAGCAGTACTTC.

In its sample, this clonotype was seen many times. The CDR3 here is CASSLGMGGRETQYF. The CDR3 DNA follows: TGTGCCAGCAGTCTCGGTATGGGCGGGAGAGAGACCCAGTACTTC. This rearrangement joins TRBV12-3 or TRBV12-4 to TRBJ2-5; 7 nucleotides agree with TRBD2. The CDR3 length is 15 residues. J was trimmed by 4 bases and V by 5 bases; bases with no gene match: 10.

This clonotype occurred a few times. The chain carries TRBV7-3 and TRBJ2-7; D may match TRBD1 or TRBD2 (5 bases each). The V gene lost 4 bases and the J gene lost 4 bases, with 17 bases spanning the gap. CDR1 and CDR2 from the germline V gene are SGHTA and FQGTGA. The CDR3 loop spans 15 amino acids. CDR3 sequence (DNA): TGTGCCAGCAGCTCGAACCCGGGACCTTTTTACGAGCAGTACTTC. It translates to CASSSNPGPFYEQYF.

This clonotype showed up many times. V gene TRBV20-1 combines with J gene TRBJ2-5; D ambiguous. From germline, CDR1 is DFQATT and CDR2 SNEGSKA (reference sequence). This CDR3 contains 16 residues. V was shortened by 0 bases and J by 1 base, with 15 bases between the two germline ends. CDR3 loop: CSARDATIGVQETQYF. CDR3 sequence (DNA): TGCAGTGCTAGAGATGCGACCATTGGGGTCCAAGAGACCCAGTACTTC.

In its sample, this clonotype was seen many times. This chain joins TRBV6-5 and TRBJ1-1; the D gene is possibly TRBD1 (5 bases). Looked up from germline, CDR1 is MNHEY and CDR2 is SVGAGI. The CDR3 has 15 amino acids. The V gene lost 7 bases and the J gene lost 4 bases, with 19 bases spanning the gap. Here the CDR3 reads CASTTQGAGGTEAFF. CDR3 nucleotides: TGTGCCAGCACTACCCAGGGAGCTGGTGGCACTGAAGCTTTCTTT.

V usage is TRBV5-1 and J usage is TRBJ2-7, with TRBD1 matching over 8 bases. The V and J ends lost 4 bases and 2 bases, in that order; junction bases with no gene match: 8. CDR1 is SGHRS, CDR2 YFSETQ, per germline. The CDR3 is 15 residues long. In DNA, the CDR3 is TGCGCCAGCAGCCCGGATGGGACAGGACCCTACGAGCAGTACTTC. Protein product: CASSPDGTGPYEQYF.

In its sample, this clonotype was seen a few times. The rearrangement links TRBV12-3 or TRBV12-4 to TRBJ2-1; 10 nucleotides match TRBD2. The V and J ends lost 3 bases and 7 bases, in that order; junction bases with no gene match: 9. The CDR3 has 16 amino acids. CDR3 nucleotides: TGTGCCAGCAGTTTTGGGTTTTTAGCGGGAGGAAATGAGCAGTTCTTC. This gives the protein CASSFGFLAGGNEQFF.

This CDR3 reads CASSVISGYNEQFF. The CDR3 DNA follows: TGTGCCAGCAGCGTTATAAGCGGCTACAATGAGCAGTTCTTC. The chain uses TRBV7-9 and TRBJ2-1, with D possibly matching TRBD2 (5 bases). The CDR3 contains 14 residues. Deletions cut 5 bases from V and 3 bases from J, with 11 bases between. Germline V gene sequence: CDR1 SEHNR, CDR2 FQNEAQ (reference sequence).

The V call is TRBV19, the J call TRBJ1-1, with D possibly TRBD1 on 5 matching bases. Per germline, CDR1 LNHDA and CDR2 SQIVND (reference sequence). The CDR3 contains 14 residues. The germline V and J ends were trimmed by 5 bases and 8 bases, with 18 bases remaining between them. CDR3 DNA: TGTGCCAGTAGTGACGCGGGACGCAGTACCGAAGCTTTCTTT. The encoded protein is CASSDAGRSTEAFF.

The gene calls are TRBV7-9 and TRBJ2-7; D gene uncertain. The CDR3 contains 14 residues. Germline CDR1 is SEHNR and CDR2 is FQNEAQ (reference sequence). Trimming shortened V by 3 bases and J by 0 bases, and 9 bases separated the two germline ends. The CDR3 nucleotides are TGTGCCAGCAGCTTGAGCGAAAACTCCTACGAGCAGTACTTC. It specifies CASSLSENSYEQYF.

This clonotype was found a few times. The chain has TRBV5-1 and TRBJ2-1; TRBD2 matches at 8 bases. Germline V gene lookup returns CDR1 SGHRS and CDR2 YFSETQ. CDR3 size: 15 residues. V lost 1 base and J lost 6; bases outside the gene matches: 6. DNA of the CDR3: TGCGCCAGCAGCTTGAGGACGGGGGGGGGCAATGAGCAGTTCTTC. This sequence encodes CASSLRTGGGNEQFF.

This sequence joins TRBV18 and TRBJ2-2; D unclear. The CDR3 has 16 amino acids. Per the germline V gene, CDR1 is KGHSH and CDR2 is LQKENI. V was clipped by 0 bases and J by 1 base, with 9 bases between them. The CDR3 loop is CASSPPNSLNTGELFF. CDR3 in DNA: TGTGCCAGCTCACCACCGAACAGCCTGAACACCGGGGAGCTGTTTTTT.

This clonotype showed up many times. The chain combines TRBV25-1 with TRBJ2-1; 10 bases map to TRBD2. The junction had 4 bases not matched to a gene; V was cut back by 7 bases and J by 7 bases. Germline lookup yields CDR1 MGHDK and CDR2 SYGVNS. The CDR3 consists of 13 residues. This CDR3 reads CASKAGGPNEQFF. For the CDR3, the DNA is TGTGCCAGCAAAGCGGGAGGGCCGAATGAGCAGTTCTTC.

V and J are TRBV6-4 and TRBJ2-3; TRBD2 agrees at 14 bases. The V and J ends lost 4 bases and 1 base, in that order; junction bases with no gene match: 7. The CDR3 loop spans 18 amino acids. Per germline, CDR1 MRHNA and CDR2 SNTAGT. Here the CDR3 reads CASSGPTSGRGRTDTQYF. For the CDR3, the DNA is TGTGCCAGCAGTGGTCCGACTAGCGGGAGGGGACGCACAGATACGCAGTATTTT.

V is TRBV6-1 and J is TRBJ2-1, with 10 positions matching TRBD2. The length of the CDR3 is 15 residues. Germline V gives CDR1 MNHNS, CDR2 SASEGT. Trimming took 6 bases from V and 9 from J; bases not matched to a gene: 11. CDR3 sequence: CASSKKAGGPGEQFF. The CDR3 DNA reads TGTGCCAGCAGCAAGAAAGCGGGAGGGCCGGGTGAGCAGTTCTTC.

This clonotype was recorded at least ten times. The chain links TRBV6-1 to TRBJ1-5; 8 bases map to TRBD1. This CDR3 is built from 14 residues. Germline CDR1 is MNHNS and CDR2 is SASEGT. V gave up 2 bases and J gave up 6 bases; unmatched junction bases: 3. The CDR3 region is CASSESGGGQPQHF. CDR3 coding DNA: TGTGCCAGCAGTGAATCAGGGGGCGGTCAGCCCCAGCATTTT.